The clone carrying this T cell receptor (beta chain) was counted between two and nine times. Its cognate antigen is unknown. The record originates from a study of T cells in localized non-small cell lung cancer. Notes on the study in general: Overall survival was longer when the density of T cells in the blood was higher. Uninvolved adjacent lung showed the highest T cell clonality, exceeding tumor.

Generated by immunoSEQ multiplex PCR, the TCRdb table keeps only in-frame clones and is missing some. The data hold roughly 3,400 clones, with under 30% observed a single time. The material sequenced was lung tumor tissue, taken before any cancer treatment. The receptor was isolated from a man between 40 and 70 years old with stage I lung adenocarcinoma.

This CDR3 is CASSYSDRAPNYGYTF. CDR3 in DNA: TGTGCCAGCAGTTACTCCGACAGGGCCCCTAACTATGGCTACACCTTC. J is TRBJ1-2 and V is TRBV6-8; 7 nucleotides match TRBD1. The CDR3 loop spans 16 amino acids. Germline assignment: CDR1 MNHGY and CDR2 SAAAGT. Trimming at V came to 0 bases and at J to 0 bases, leaving 4 bases not matched to a gene.